The 30 T cell receptor beta chains below were found in one sample sequenced in a study of blood T cell repertoires in COVID-19. Generated by immunoSEQ multiplex PCR, the TCRdb table keeps only in-frame clones and is missing some. The repertoire holds some 360,000 clones, with about 89% as singletons. Sequencing was done on a sample of peripheral blood. The receptors were sampled from a woman in her fifties or sixties with COVID-19, enrolled during active disease.

This clone was seen a few times. The rearrangement uses TRBV6-5 and TRBJ2-7, with TRBD1 identical over 12 bases. The CDR3 runs 16 residues. Germline CDR1 reads MNHEY; CDR2 reads SVGAGI. Trimming at V came to 2 bases and at J to 5 bases, leaving 7 bases not matched to a gene. This CDR3 reads CASSYRGTGGLNEQYF. In DNA, the CDR3 is TGTGCCAGCAGTTACCGCGGGACAGGGGGCCTCAACGAGCAGTACTTC.

The table lists this clone with a count of one. The chain joins TRBV6-1 to TRBJ1-1, with D hard to call. Trimming left V 1 base short and J 9 bases short, with 3 bases between. CDR1 is MNHNS, CDR2 SASEGT, per germline. This CDR3 contains 10 residues. CDR3 amino acids: CASSEGQAFF. CDR3 nucleotides: TGTGCCAGCAGTGAAGGGCAAGCTTTCTTT.

This sequence joins TRBV19 and TRBJ2-7, with 8 bases lining up with TRBD1. Trimming cost V 3 bases and J 5 bases; bases outside gene matches: 3. CDR1 is LNHDA and CDR2 is SQIVND in the germline V gene (reference sequence). The CDR3 length is 13 residues. In DNA form, the CDR3 reads TGTGCCAGTAGTATGAACAGGGGGGACGAGCAGTACTTC. Translating gives CASSMNRGDEQYF. Based on the CDR3 plus reference TRBV19 and TRBJ2-7, the full variable domain is DGGITQSPKYLFRKEGQNVTLSCEQNLNHDAMYWYRQDPGQGLRLIYYSQIVNDFQKGDIAEGYSVSREKKESFPLTVTSAQKNPTAFYLCASSMNRGDEQYFGPGTRLTVT.

CDR3: CASSWLNYGGTEAFF. The CDR3, as DNA: TGTGCCAGCAGCTGGTTAAACTATGGGGGGACTGAAGCTTTCTTT. This sequence joins TRBV7-2 and TRBJ1-1; D may be TRBD1 (5 bases). CDR1 is SGHTA, CDR2 FQGNSA, per germline. This CDR3 spans 15 amino acids. The V end lost 4 bases, the J end lost 5 bases, and 17 bases lay between the germline ends.

This chain joins TRBV7-9 and TRBJ1-2; D not certain. The germline V and J ends were trimmed by 7 bases and 4 bases, with 19 bases remaining between them. CDR1 and CDR2 (germline): SEHNR, FQNEAQ (reference sequence). This CDR3 contains 15 residues. The CDR3 nucleotides read TGTGCCAGCACCACTGGTCCTACTATTCGCTATGGCTACACCTTC. Translated, it gives CASTTGPTIRYGYTF.

This chain uses TRBV5-1 with TRBJ2-3; TRBD2 aligns across 12 bases. Unmatched junction bases numbered 8, after V lost 0 bases and J lost 0 bases. CDR1 is SGHRS and CDR2 is YFSETQ in the germline V gene. The CDR3 totals 19 residues. The CDR3 DNA is TGCGCCAGCAGCTTGGCCCAAACTAGCGGGGGGTCTAGCACAGATACGCAGTATTTT. Protein: CASSLAQTSGGSSTDTQYF.

V gene TRBV5-4 combines with J gene TRBJ2-2; D gene ambiguous. The V and J ends lost 8 bases and 0 bases respectively, with 8 bases between them. Germline values: CDR1 SGHNT, CDR2 YYREEE (reference sequence). The CDR3 extends over 13 amino acids. The CDR3 DNA reads TGTGCCAGTTTAAACACGAACACCGGGGAGCTGTTTTTT. The encoded protein is CASLNTNTGELFF.

The V gene is TRBV7-9, the J gene TRBJ1-3; 7 bases match TRBD1. The germline V gene has CDR1 SEHNR and CDR2 FQNEAQ (reference sequence). V shed 4 bases and J 0 bases; nucleotides not matched to a gene: 3. The CDR3 length is 15 residues. CDR3: CASSSGQSSGNTIYF. For the CDR3, the DNA is TGTGCCAGCAGCTCGGGACAGAGCTCTGGAAACACCATATATTTT.

The chain joins TRBV3-1 (or the pseudogene TRBV3-2) to TRBJ1-2; D is undetermined. This CDR3 spans 13 amino acids. Deletions cut 4 bases from V and 1 base from J, with 7 bases between. Germline CDR1 LGHDT, CDR2 YNNKEL (reference sequence). CDR3 loop: CASSPTDNYGYTF. In DNA, the CDR3 is TGTGCCAGCAGCCCTACTGATAACTATGGCTACACCTTC.

The rearrangement joins TRBV11-2 to TRBJ1-1, with TRBD1 as a possible D gene (5 bases). The CDR3 has 15 residues. V lost 1 base, J lost 1 base, and 10 bases lay in between. The germline V gene encodes CDR1 SGHAT and CDR2 FQNNGV. The CDR3: CASSLGGLGNTEAFF. In nucleotides, the CDR3 is TGTGCCAGCAGCTTAGGGGGACTAGGGAACACTGAAGCTTTCTTT.

With regard to this clone: The junction and the germline gene differ at one end; a read error may be behind it. The chain has TRBV7-7 and TRBJ2-6, with unresolved D. The CDR3 extends over 15 amino acids. Looked up from germline, CDR1 is SSHAT and CDR2 is FNYEAQ (reference sequence). The CDR3 here is CASSQAFSGANVLTF. For the CDR3, the DNA is TGTGCTAGCAGCCAAGCTTTTAGCGGGGCCAACGTCCTGACTTTC. Variable domain in full (rest from reference TRBV7-7 and TRBJ2-6): GAGVSQSPRYKVTKRGQDVTLRCDPISSHATLYWYQQALGQGPEFLTYFNYEAQPDKSGLPSDRFSAERPEGSISTLTIQRTEQRDSAMYRCASSQAFSGANVLTFGAGSRLTVL.

J is TRBJ1-1 and V is TRBV19; 7 bases map to TRBD1. The V gene's germline CDR1 is LNHDA and CDR2 SQIVND (reference sequence). The junction had 7 bases not matched to a gene; V was cut back by 5 bases and J by 1 base. There are 15 residues in the CDR3. CDR3 region: CASSVDRVGNTEAFF. CDR3 sequence (DNA): TGTGCCAGTAGTGTCGACAGGGTAGGGAACACTGAAGCTTTCTTT.

V is TRBV11-1 and J is TRBJ2-7; TRBD1 is a possible D gene (6 bases). The CDR3 totals 14 residues. Germline values: CDR1 SGHAT, CDR2 FQDESV (reference sequence). V lost 7 bases and J lost 2, with 15 bases in between. The CDR3 spells CASNPTGYAYEQYF. The CDR3 DNA is TGTGCCAGCAACCCGACAGGTTATGCCTACGAGCAGTACTTC.

The chain joins TRBV23-1 to TRBJ2-7; 9 nucleotides agree with TRBD1. TRBV23-1 is an ORF, with its function uncertain. The CDR3 runs 14 residues. J was trimmed by 7 bases and V by 4 bases; bases with no gene match: 8. The CDR3 reads CASSLGQGEIEQYF. CDR3 sequence (DNA): TGCGCCAGCAGTCTGGGACAGGGTGAAATTGAGCAGTACTTC.

This chain links TRBV3-1 (or the pseudogene TRBV3-2) with TRBJ1-2; D is undetermined. V lost 3 bases and J 0 bases, leaving 11 bases between the germline ends. CDR1 is LGHDT and CDR2 is YNNKEL in the germline V gene (reference sequence). The CDR3 spans 15 residues. The CDR3 spells CASSQSELPNYGYTF. Here the CDR3 DNA reads TGTGCCAGCAGCCAGTCTGAGCTTCCTAACTATGGCTACACCTTC.

The chain employs TRBV19 and TRBJ2-2; 11 bases are a match to TRBD2. Germline-derived CDR1 and CDR2 are LNHDA and SQIVND (reference sequence). Unmatched junction bases numbered 5, after V lost 5 bases and J lost 0 bases. This CDR3 is 17 amino acids long. CDR3 region: CASSPLAGGPNTGELFF. The CDR3 DNA reads TGTGCCAGTAGTCCCCTAGCGGGGGGACCGAACACCGGGGAGCTGTTTTTT.

The V and J genes are TRBV18 and TRBJ2-7, with D uncertain. CDR3 size: 12 residues. Germline CDR1 and CDR2: KGHSH and LQKENI. Trimming left V 2 bases short and J 6 bases short, with 8 bases between. The CDR3: CASSPNRGEQYF. DNA of the CDR3: TGTGCCAGCTCACCAAACCGAGGCGAGCAGTACTTC.

J is TRBJ2-1 and V is TRBV5-1; 14 bases match TRBD2. Germline-derived CDR1 and CDR2 are SGHRS and YFSETQ. This CDR3 has 18 amino acids. V lost 4 bases and J lost 3; bases outside the gene matches: 9. The CDR3 region is CASSPGGLAGVGYNEQFF. The CDR3 nucleotides are TGCGCCAGCAGCCCCGGGGGACTAGCGGGGGTAGGCTACAATGAGCAGTTCTTC.

J is TRBJ1-1 and V is TRBV5-1, with D possibly matching TRBD1 (6 bases). There are 13 residues in the CDR3. V lost 3 bases and J 4 bases, leaving 10 bases between the germline ends. Germline loops: CDR1 SGHRS, CDR2 YFSETQ. CDR3 amino acids: CASSWTVSTEAFF. CDR3 DNA sequence: TGCGCCAGCAGCTGGACAGTCAGCACTGAAGCTTTCTTT. Full variable domain (remainder filled in from reference TRBV5-1 and TRBJ1-1): KAGVTQTPRYLIKTRGQQVTLSCSPISGHRSVSWYQQTPGQGLQFLFEYFSETQRNKGNFPGRFSGRQFSNSRSEMNVSTLELGDSALYLCASSWTVSTEAFFGQGTRLTVV.

The chain carries TRBV2 and TRBJ1-5; 8 bases are shared with TRBD1. The CDR3 spans 15 residues. The germline gives CDR1 SNHLY, CDR2 FYNNEI. V shed 4 bases, J shed 2 bases, and the junction held 4 bases outside the gene matches. As DNA, the CDR3 is TGTGCCAGCAGTGGGACAGGGAATCGCAATCAGCCCCAGCATTTT. As protein: CASSGTGNRNQPQHF.

The chain couples TRBV5-1 to TRBJ1-2; 9 nucleotides align to TRBD1. With 4 bases clipped from V and 8 bases from J, the junction kept 6 bases outside the gene matches. This CDR3 is built from 13 residues. Germline V gene data show CDR1 as SGHRS and CDR2 as YFSETQ. In nucleotides, the CDR3 is TGCGCCAGCAGCCGGGACAGGGCGTCGGGCTACACCTTC. Protein product: CASSRDRASGYTF.

The rearrangement uses TRBV5-1 and TRBJ2-5; D might be TRBD1 (6 bases). CDR1 is SGHRS and CDR2 is YFSETQ in the germline V gene. This CDR3 has 14 residues. V was pared by 4 bases and J by 2 bases, with 12 bases between. DNA for the CDR3: TGCGCCAGCAGCCTTACAGGGAATCAAGAGACCCAGTACTTC. It codes for CASSLTGNQETQYF.

This clone was recorded only once. V and J are TRBV5-6 and TRBJ1-6; D is perhaps TRBD1 (5 bases). Between the trimmed V and J ends, which lost 0 bases and 10 bases, there was a span of 11 bases. This CDR3 region has 14 residues. From germline, CDR1 is SGHDT and CDR2 YYEEEE. The CDR3 DNA reads as TGTGCCAGCAGCTTGGGGCAGGGCGACTCACCCCTCCACTTT. It encodes CASSLGQGDSPLHF.

This CDR3 reads CASSLARTGVEKLFF. The DNA for the CDR3 is TGCGCCAGCAGCTTGGCCCGGACAGGGGTAGAAAAACTGTTTTTT. The chain carries TRBV5-1 and TRBJ1-4; the match to TRBD1 covers 9 bases. The CDR3 length is 15 residues. The V gene end was trimmed by 0 bases and the J gene end by 8 bases; junction bases not matched to a gene: 5. The germline V gene has CDR1 SGHRS and CDR2 YFSETQ.

The V gene is TRBV5-1, the J gene TRBJ1-5, with 11 bases that match TRBD1. The CDR3 is 14 residues long. Germline trimming cut 3 bases from V and 5 bases from J; bases unmatched to any gene: 1. Per the germline V gene, CDR1 is SGHRS and CDR2 is YFSETQ. The CDR3 nucleotides read TGCGCCAGCAGCTGGACAGGGGGCGATCAGCCCCAGCATTTT. It specifies CASSWTGGDQPQHF.

The J gene is TRBJ2-4, the V gene TRBV6-8, with 13 bases that match TRBD2. Germline V lookup: CDR1 MNHGY, CDR2 SAAAGT. The CDR3 is 14 residues long. The J segment lost 9 bases and the V segment lost 6 bases, leaving 5 bases of the junction unmatched. CDR3 residues: CASRLAGGPGIQYF. The CDR3 region has the DNA TGTGCCAGCAGACTAGCGGGGGGGCCAGGCATTCAGTACTTC.

This chain links TRBV3-1 (or the pseudogene TRBV3-2) with TRBJ2-7, with 9 bases aligning to TRBD1. Trimming at V came to 6 bases and at J to 4 bases, leaving 13 bases not matched to a gene. The CDR3 runs 16 residues. The germline V gene encodes CDR1 LGHDT and CDR2 YNNKEL (reference sequence). As DNA, the CDR3 is TGTGCCAGCAGTCACGGCAATGGACAGGGGAGGTACGAGCAGTACTTC. The encoded protein is CASSHGNGQGRYEQYF.

The V call is TRBV5-6, the J call TRBJ2-3; 7 bases match TRBD1. The CDR3 extends over 15 amino acids. Germline V gene lookup returns CDR1 SGHDT and CDR2 YYEEEE. The trim removed 1 base at V and 4 bases at J, leaving 6 bases unmatched. The DNA of the CDR3 is TGTGCCAGCAGCTTGACTACAGGGGTGGCAGATACGCAGTATTTT. The encoded protein is CASSLTTGVADTQYF.

The count of this clone is one. The V gene is TRBV6-5, the J gene TRBJ2-3; 10 bases are a match to TRBD2. Trimming cost V 6 bases and J 2 bases; bases outside gene matches: 5. CDR3 length equals 15 residues. Germline CDR1 MNHEY, CDR2 SVGAGI. CDR3: CASRKSGGATDTQYF. As DNA, the CDR3 is TGTGCCAGCAGGAAGAGCGGGGGGGCCACAGATACGCAGTATTTT.

V usage is TRBV2 and J usage is TRBJ2-1; maybe TRBD1 (6 bases). V gave up 6 bases and J gave up 6 bases, with 12 bases separating them. CDR1 and CDR2 from the germline V gene are SNHLY and FYNNEI. The CDR3 totals 13 residues. This CDR3 reads CASRAGDGNEQFF. As DNA, the CDR3 is TGTGCCAGCAGGGCAGGGGATGGCAATGAGCAGTTCTTC.